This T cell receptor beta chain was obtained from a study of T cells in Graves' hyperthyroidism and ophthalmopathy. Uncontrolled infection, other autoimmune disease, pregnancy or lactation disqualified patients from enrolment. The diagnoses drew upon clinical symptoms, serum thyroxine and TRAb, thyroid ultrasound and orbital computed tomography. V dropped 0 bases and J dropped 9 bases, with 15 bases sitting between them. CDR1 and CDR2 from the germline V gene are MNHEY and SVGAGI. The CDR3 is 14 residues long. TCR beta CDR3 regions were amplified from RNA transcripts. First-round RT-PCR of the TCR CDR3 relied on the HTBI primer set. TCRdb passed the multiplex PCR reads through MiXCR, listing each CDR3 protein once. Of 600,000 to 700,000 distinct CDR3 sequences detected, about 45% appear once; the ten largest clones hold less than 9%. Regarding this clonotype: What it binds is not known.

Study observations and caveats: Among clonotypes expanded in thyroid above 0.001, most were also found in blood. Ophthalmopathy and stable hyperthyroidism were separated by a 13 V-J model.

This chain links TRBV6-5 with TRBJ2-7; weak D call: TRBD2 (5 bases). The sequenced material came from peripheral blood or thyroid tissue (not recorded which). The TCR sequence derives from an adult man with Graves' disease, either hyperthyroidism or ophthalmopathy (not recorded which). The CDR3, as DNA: TGTGCCAGCAGTTACTCGTCCGGAGGAGAGCGGCAGTACTTC. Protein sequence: CASSYSSGGERQYF.